The 6 T cell receptor beta chains given below trace back to one sample, sequenced in a study of cytomegalovirus exposure and HLA in healthy donors. PCR was performed using 60 Vbeta and 13 Jbeta primers. The table came from immunoSEQ multiplex PCR; TCRdb's copy has only in-frame clones and leaves some out. The sample carries about 97,000 clones, 73% recorded once. The sequencing input was PBMCs. Receptors originate from a man aged 35-49 years in good health and CMV-seronegative.

The genes are TRBV5-6 and TRBJ1-3; possibly TRBD1 for D (6 bases). V lost 0 bases and J lost 4, with 8 bases in between. The CDR3 length is 14 residues. Germline V lookup: CDR1 SGHDT, CDR2 YYEEEE. The CDR3 nucleotides read TGTGCCAGCAGCTTGGTCAGGGGAGGAAACACCATATATTTT. Its protein product is CASSLVRGGNTIYF.

CDR3 nucleotide sequence: TGTGCCAGCAGCCTCCGGGGGTACGAGCAGTACTTC. It yields the protein CASSLRGYEQYF. The chain has TRBV7-2 and TRBJ2-7, with D possibly matching TRBD2 (6 bases). The V gene's germline CDR1 is SGHTA and CDR2 FQGNSA. Trimming removed 5 bases at V and 4 bases at J, with 9 bases between. The CDR3 sequence is 12 residues long.

The rearrangement links TRBV7-8 to TRBJ2-2, with D unclear. With 0 bases removed from V and 5 bases from J, the gap between germline ends came to 7 bases. Germline CDR1 reads SGHVS; CDR2 reads FQNEAQ. This CDR3 is built from 14 residues. CDR3 residues: CASSLALLTGELFF. The CDR3 DNA is TGTGCCAGCAGCTTAGCGTTATTAACCGGGGAGCTGTTTTTT.

The genes are TRBV19 and TRBJ1-1, with a tentative D call TRBD1 (6 bases). The V gene's germline CDR1 is LNHDA and CDR2 SQIVND (reference sequence). CDR3 size: 20 residues. Between the trimmed V and J ends, which lost 0 bases and 13 bases, there was a span of 36 bases. The CDR3 spells CASSIEVPGDRWNSILKLFF. CDR3 bases: TGTGCCAGTAGTATAGAGGTCCCAGGAGACAGGTGGAACTCCATACTGAAGCTTTTCTTT.

As for this clone: Mismatch with germline at one junction end may stem from a read error. The CDR3 spells CASNVSSRGYEQYF. The CDR3 bases are TGTGCCAGCAACGTAAGCTCCCGGGGCTACGAGCAGTACTTC. V gene TRBV9 combines with J gene TRBJ2-7; possibly TRBD2 for D (5 bases). The CDR3 length is 14 residues. Germline CDR1 SGDLS, CDR2 YYNGEE.

The rearrangement links TRBV6-1 to TRBJ2-2, with D unresolved. Per germline, CDR1 MNHNS and CDR2 SASEGT. The CDR3 spans 13 residues. V dropped 4 bases and J dropped 1 base, with 4 bases sitting between them. CDR3 coding DNA: TGTGCCAGCAGTGGACAGAACACCGGGGAGCTGTTTTTT. Residues: CASSGQNTGELFF.